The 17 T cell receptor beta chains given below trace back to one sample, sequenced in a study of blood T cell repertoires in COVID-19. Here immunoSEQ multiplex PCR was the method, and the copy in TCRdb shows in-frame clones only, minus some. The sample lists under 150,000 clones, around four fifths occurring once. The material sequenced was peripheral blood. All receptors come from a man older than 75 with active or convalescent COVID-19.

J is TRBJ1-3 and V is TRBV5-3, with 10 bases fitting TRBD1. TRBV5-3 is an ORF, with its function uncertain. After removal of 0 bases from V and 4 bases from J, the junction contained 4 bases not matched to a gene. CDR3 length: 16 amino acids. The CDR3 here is CARSLGQGARGNTIYF. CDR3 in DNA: TGTGCCAGAAGCTTGGGACAGGGGGCGAGGGGAAACACCATATATTTT.

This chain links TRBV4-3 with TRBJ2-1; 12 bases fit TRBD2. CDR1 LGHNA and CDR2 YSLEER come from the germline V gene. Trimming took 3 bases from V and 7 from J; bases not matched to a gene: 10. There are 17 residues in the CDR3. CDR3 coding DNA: TGCGCCAGCAGCCAGGCCCTAGCGGGGGGGCCGTGGAATGAGCAGTTCTTC. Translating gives CASSQALAGGPWNEQFF.

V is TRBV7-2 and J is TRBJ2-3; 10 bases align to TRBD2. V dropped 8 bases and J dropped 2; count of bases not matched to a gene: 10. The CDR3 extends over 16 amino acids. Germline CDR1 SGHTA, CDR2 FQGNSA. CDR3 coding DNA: TGTGCCAGCGGTCAGCGGGGGGGCATCAACACAGATACGCAGTATTTT. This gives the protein CASGQRGGINTDTQYF. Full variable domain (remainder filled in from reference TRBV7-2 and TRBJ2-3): GAGVSQSPSNKVTEKGKDVELRCDPISGHTALYWYRQSLGQGLEFLIYFQGNSAPDKSGLPSDRFSAERTGGSVSTLTIQRTQQEDSAVYLCASGQRGGINTDTQYFGPGTRLTVL.

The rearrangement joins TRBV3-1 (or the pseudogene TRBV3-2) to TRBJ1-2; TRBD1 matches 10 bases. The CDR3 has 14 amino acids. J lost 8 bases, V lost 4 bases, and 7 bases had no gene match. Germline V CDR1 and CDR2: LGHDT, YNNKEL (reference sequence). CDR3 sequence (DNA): TGTGCCAGCAGCCGCCAGACAGGGGGCGCAGGCTACACCTTC. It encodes CASSRQTGGAGYTF.

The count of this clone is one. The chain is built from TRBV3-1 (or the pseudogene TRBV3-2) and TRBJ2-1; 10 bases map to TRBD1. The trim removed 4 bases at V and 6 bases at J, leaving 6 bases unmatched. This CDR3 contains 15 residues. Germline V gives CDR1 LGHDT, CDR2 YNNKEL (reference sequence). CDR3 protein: CASSRTGGGGNEQFF. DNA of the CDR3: TGTGCCAGCAGCCGGACAGGGGGTGGTGGCAATGAGCAGTTCTTC.

The CDR3 loop is CAISESGGGKTQYF. In nucleotides, the CDR3 is TGTGCCATCAGTGAGTCAGGAGGAGGAAAAACACAGTACTTC. The rearrangement links TRBV10-3 to TRBJ2-7; maybe TRBD2 (5 bases). This CDR3 region has 14 residues. The V end lost 0 bases, the J end lost 10 bases, and 16 bases lay between the germline ends. Germline loops: CDR1 ENHRY, CDR2 SYGVKD.

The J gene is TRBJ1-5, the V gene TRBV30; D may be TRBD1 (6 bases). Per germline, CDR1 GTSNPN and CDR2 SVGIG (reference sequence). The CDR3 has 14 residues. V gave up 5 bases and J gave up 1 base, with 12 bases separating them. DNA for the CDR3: TGTGCCTGGGGGAAACAGGGAAGCAATCAGCCCCAGCATTTT. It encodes CAWGKQGSNQPQHF.

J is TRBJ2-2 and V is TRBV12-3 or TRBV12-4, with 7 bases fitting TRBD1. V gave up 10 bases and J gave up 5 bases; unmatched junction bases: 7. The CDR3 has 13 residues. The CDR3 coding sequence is TGTGCCACCCGGGACAGCCTGACCGGGGAGCTGTTTTTT. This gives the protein CATRDSLTGELFF.

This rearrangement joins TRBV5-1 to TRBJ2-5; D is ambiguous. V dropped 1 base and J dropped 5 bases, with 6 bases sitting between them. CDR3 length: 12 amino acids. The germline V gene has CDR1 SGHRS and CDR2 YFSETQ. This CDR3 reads CASSLYGETQYF. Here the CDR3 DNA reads TGCGCCAGCAGCTTGTATGGCGAGACCCAGTACTTC.

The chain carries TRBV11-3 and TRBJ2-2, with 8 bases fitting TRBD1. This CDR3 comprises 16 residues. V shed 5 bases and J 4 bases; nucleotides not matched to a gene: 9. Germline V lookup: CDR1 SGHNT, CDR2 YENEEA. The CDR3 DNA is TGTGCCAGCAGCGTAACCTGGACAGGGTTCACCGGGGAGCTGTTTTTT. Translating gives CASSVTWTGFTGELFF. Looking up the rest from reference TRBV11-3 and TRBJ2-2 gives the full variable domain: EAGVVQSPRYKIIEKKQPVAFWCNPISGHNTLYWYLQNLGQGPELLIRYENEEAVDDSQLPKDRFSAERLKGVDSTLKIQPAELGDSAVYLCASSVTWTGFTGELFFGEGSRLTVL.

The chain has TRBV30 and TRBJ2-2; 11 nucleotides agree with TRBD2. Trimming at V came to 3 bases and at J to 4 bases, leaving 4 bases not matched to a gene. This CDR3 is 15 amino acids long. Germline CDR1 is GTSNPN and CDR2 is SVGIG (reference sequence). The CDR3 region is CAWRISGRVTGELFF. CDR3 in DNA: TGTGCCTGGAGAATTAGCGGGAGGGTCACCGGGGAGCTGTTTTTT.

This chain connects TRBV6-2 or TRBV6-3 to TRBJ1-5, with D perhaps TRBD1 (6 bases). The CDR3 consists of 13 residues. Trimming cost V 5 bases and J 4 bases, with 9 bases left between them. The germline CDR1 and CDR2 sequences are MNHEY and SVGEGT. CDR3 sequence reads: CASSDRINQPQHF. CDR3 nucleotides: TGTGCCAGCAGTGACAGGATTAATCAGCCCCAGCATTTT.

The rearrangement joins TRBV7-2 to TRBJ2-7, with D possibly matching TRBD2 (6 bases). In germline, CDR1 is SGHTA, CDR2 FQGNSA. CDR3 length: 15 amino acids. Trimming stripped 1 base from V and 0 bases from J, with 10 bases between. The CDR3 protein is CASSLGGVSSYEQYF. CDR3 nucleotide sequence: TGTGCCAGCAGCTTAGGGGGGGTAAGCTCCTACGAGCAGTACTTC.

In DNA form, the CDR3 reads TGTGCCACCAGTGATGACCATCAGGGGGCGCGGAACTATGGCTACACCTTC. Protein sequence: CATSDDHQGARNYGYTF. This rearrangement joins TRBV24-1 to TRBJ1-2, with TRBD1 identical over 8 bases. The CDR3 is 17 amino acids. V lost 3 bases, J lost 2 bases, and 10 bases stayed unmatched. Germline lookup yields CDR1 KGHDR and CDR2 SFDVKD.

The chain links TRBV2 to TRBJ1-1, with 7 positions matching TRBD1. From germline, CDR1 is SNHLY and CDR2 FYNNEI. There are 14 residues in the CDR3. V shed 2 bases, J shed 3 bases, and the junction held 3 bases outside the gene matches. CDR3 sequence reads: CASSEQGDYTEAFF. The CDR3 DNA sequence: TGTGCCAGCAGTGAACAGGGGGATTACACTGAAGCTTTCTTT. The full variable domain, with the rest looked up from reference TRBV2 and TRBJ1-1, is EPEVTQTPSHQVTQMGQEVILRCVPISNHLYFYWYRQILGQKVEFLVSFYNNEISEKSEIFDDQFSVERPDGSNFTLKIRSTKLEDSAMYFCASSEQGDYTEAFFGQGTRLTVV.

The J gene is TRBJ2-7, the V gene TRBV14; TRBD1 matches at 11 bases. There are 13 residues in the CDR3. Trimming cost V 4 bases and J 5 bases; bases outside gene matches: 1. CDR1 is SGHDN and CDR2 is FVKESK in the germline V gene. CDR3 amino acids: CASSPGQGDEQYF. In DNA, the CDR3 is TGTGCCAGCAGCCCGGGACAGGGGGACGAGCAGTACTTC.

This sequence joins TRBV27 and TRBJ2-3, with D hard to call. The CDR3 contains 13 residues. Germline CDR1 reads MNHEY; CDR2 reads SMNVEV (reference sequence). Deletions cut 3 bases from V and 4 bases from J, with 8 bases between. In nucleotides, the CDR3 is TGTGCCAGCAGTTTCCCCTTTCCAGATACGCAGTATTTT. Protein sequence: CASSFPFPDTQYF.